This T cell receptor beta chain was identified in a study of cytomegalovirus exposure and HLA in healthy donors. Primers: 60 Vbeta forward and 13 Jbeta reverse. Sequencing used immunoSEQ multiplex PCR; TCRdb keeps in-frame clones, though not all of them. The sample lists roughly 150,000 clones, less than 10% occurring once. The CDR3 sequence is 16 residues long. Germline CDR1 reads MNHEY; CDR2 reads SMNVEV (reference sequence). Deletions cut 3 bases from V and 7 bases from J, with 16 bases between. The sequence came from a male donor in good health and CMV-seronegative. Sequencing was carried out using PBMCs. The chain couples TRBV27 to TRBJ1-6, with D possibly matching TRBD1 (6 bases). The CDR3 loop reads CASSFTLTDRNSPLHF. CDR3 sequence (DNA): TGTGCCAGCAGTTTTACCCTTACGGACAGAAATTCACCCCTCCACTTT.